The entry that follows covers one T cell receptor beta chain sequence. Its cognate antigen is unknown. The TCR library protocol was used to attach unique molecular identifiers. These identifiers were attached to individual cDNA molecules. MiXCR, run by TCRdb on the 5' RACE reads, gives a single entry per CDR3 protein. The sample records more than 55,000 distinct CDR3 sequences, approximately 13% being singletons. The data belong to a study of early T cells in non-severe SARS-CoV-2 infection. Study details: The authors sequenced bulk RNA from unsorted whole blood, leaving chains unpaired.

General study results and limits: Anti-spike CD8 responses were favored in VDJdb matching, and private and CD4 specificities were missed.

CDR3 length: 13 residues. Germline CDR1 is SQVTM and CDR2 is ANQGSEA. V was cut by 7 bases and J by 4 bases, with 15 bases left in between. The TCR originated in an adult who was a healthcare worker with PCR-confirmed SARS-CoV-2 infection or an uninfected control (not recorded which). The sequencing used whole blood, collected at baseline. The chain has TRBV29-1 and TRBJ2-3; tentatively, D is TRBD1 or TRBD2 (7 bases each). Here the CDR3 reads CSGQGGTADTQYF. CDR3 nucleotides: TGCAGCGGACAGGGAGGGACGGCAGATACGCAGTATTTT.